This entry lists 3 T cell receptor beta chains sequenced from one sample in a study of beta chain features in type 1 diabetes. General observations from the study: Type 1 diabetes patients had TCRB CDR3s that were shorter (moderately but significantly so) in all four CD4+ subsets.

Reverse transcription of all isolated RNA meant that expressed TCRB transcripts were sequenced. Only in-frame clones appear in the TCRdb table, and some are missing; sequencing was by immunoSEQ multiplex PCR. Among roughly 300,000 clones listed, roughly a tenth were seen once. These TCRs are of unknown antigen specificity. The sample taken for sequencing was central memory CD4+ T cells from blood. The receptors derive from a man between 25 and 39 years old with type 1 diabetes.

The chain links TRBV5-6 to TRBJ1-4; D is possibly TRBD1 (6 bases). Germline assignment: CDR1 SGHDT and CDR2 YYEEEE. CDR3 size: 15 residues. V lost 1 base to trimming and J lost 2 bases, with 9 bases between them. CDR3 in amino acids: CASSLTQGTNEKLFF. The DNA of the CDR3 is TGTGCCAGCAGCTTGACACAGGGCACTAATGAAAAACTGTTTTTT. Together with reference TRBV5-6 and TRBJ1-4, the CDR3 gives the full variable domain: DAGVTQSPTHLIKTRGQQVTLRCSPKSGHDTVSWYQQALGQGPQFIFQYYEEEERQRGNFPDRFSGHQFPNYSSELNVNALLLGDSALYLCASSLTQGTNEKLFFGSGTQLSVL.

V usage is TRBV7-2 and J usage is TRBJ2-5; maybe TRBD2 (5 bases). Per the germline V gene, CDR1 is SGHTA and CDR2 is FQGNSA. The CDR3 has 14 residues. Between the trimmed V and J ends, which lost 5 bases and 0 bases, there was a span of 10 bases. The CDR3 spells CASSLSGNQETQYF. The CDR3 bases are TGTGCCAGCAGCCTGTCCGGGAACCAAGAGACCCAGTACTTC. The full variable domain, with the rest looked up from reference TRBV7-2 and TRBJ2-5, is GAGVSQSPSNKVTEKGKDVELRCDPISGHTALYWYRQSLGQGLEFLIYFQGNSAPDKSGLPSDRFSAERTGGSVSTLTIQRTQQEDSAVYLCASSLSGNQETQYFGPGTRLLVL.

The chain links TRBV20-1 to TRBJ2-5; no clear D gene. The DNA end is more similar to TRBJ2-7, so the J call may be wrong. Germline V gene lookup returns CDR1 DFQATT and CDR2 SNEGSKA (reference sequence). The CDR3 contains 11 residues. CDR3 nucleotide sequence: TGCAGTGCGGAAAGGGCATACGAGCAGTACTTC. Residues: CSAERAYEQYF.